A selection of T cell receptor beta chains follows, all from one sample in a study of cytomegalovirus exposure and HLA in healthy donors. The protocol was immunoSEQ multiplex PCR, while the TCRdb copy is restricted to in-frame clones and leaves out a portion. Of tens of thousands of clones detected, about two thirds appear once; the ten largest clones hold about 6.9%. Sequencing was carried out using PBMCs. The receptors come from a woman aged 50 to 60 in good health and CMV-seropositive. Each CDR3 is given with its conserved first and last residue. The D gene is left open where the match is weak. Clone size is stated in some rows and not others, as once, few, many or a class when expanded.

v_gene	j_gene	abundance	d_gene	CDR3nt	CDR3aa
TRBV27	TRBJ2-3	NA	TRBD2	TGTGCCAGCAGCCGACTAGCGGCTTATACGCAGTATTTT	CASSRLAAYTQYF
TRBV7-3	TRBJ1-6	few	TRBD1	TGTGCCAGCAGCTTAGTCGCTGACAGGGGAAATTCACCCCTCCACTTT	CASSLVADRGNSPLHF
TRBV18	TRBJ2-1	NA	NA	TGTGCCAGCTCACCGGACAGAGTCAATGAGCAGTTCTTC	CASSPDRVNEQFF
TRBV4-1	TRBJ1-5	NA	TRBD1	TGCGCCAGCAGCCAAGGGGCCGGGACAGGGGATAAGCCCCAGCATTTT	CASSQGAGTGDKPQHF
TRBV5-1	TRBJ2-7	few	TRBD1	TGCGCCAGCAGCTTGGCAGGGGGCGGGAACTACGAGCAGTACTTC	CASSLAGGGNYEQYF
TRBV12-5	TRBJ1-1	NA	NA	TGTGCTAGTGGTTTAAATGAGGACACTGAAGCTTTCTTT	CASGLNEDTEAFF
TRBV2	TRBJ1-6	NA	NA	TGTGCCAGCGGGGAATTCGAGGGGGACTATAATTCACCCCTCCACTTT	CASGEFEGDYNSPLHF
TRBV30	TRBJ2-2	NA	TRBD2	TGTGCCTCCTCCGGGACTACCGTGGACGGGGAGCTGTTTTTT	CASSGTTVDGELFF
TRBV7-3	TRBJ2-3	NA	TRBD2	TGTGCCAGCAGCTTAGGGGGCGGGGGGTCCACAGATACGCAGTATTTT	CASSLGGGGSTDTQYF
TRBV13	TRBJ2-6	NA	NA	TGTGCCAGCAGCCGCCACAGGGATGGGGCCAACGTCCTGACTTTC	CASSRHRDGANVLTF
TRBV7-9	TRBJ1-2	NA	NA	TGTGCCAGCAGCTTAGGTTGGGCCAACGTGGGCTACACCTTC	CASSLGWANVGYTF
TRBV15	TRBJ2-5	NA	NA	TGTGCCACCAGCTGGGAGTACCAAGAGACCCAGTACTTC	CATSWEYQETQYF
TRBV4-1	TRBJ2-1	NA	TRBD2	TGCGCCAGCAGCCAGCCCAGCCACACTAGCGGGGGGGCAGGTGAGCAGTTCTTC	CASSQPSHTSGGAGEQFF
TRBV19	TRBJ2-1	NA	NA	TGTGCCAGTAGTGCCGACAGATTCCCGAGCTCCTACAATGAGCAGTTCTTC	CASSADRFPSSYNEQFF
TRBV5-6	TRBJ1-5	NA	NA	TGTGCCAGCAGCTTGTTCCAGTACAGGGCGAATCAGCCCCAGCATTTT	CASSLFQYRANQPQHF
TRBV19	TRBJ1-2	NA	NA	TGTGCCAGTAGTATAGGGGGGAGGGGGGGTGCCTATGGCTACACCTTC	CASSIGGRGGAYGYTF
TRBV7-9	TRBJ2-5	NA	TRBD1	TGTGCCAGCAGCTTCAGGGGGAAGGAGACCCAGTACTTC	CASSFRGKETQYF
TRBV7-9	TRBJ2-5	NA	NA	TGTGCCAGCAGCGGCCGGGACACGGAACAAGAGACCCAGTACTTC	CASSGRDTEQETQYF
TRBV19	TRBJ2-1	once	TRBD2	TGTGCCAGTGCCCGGACTAGCGGGGGAGGCAATGAGCAGTTCTTC	CASARTSGGGNEQFF
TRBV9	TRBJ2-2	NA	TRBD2	TGTGCCAGCAGAGGGGGACTAGCGGGGGGTAGCGGGGAGCTGTTTTTT	CASRGGLAGGSGELFF
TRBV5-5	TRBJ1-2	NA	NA	TGTGCCAGCAGCTCCGACCCGGAGTGGGGCCGCTACACCTTC	CASSSDPEWGRYTF
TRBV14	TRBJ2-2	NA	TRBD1	TGTGCCAGCAGCCGGGACAGGGGTATTGCCGGGGAGCTGTTTTTT	CASSRDRGIAGELFF
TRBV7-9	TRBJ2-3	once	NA	TGTTCCAGCAGCCCCCTCAGGGATACGCAGTATTTT	CSSSPLRDTQYF
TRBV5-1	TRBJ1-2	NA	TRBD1	TGCGCCAGCAGCCCGGACAGGGCGGGAGGCTACACCTTC	CASSPDRAGGYTF
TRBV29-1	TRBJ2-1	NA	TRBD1	TGCAGCGTTGAAGTCGGGACAGGGGCCTACAATGAGCAGTTCTTC	CSVEVGTGAYNEQFF
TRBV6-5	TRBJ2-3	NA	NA	TGTGCCAGCAGTTACGGGCCTACGCAGTATTTT	CASSYGPTQYF
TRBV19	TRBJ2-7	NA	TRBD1	TGTGCCAGTAGTATAGGGATTAGGGACAGGGGCTACGAGCAGTACTTC	CASSIGIRDRGYEQYF
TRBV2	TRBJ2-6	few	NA	TGTGCCAGCAGTCCCCACGGGAGACAGTCTGGGGCCAACGTCCTGACTTTC	CASSPHGRQSGANVLTF
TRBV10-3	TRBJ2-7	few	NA	TGTGCCAGTTCTGAGGGGGGGCCATTGCTCGAGCAGTACTTC	CASSEGGPLLEQYF
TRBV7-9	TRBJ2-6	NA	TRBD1	TGTGCCAGCAACCCCACAGGGGCCTCTGGGGCCAACGTCCTGACTTTC	CASNPTGASGANVLTF
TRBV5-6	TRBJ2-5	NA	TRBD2	TGTGCCAGCAGCCTAAAGCGGGGGGGCCGGGAGACCCAGTACTTC	CASSLKRGGRETQYF
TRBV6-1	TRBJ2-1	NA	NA	TGTGCCAGCAGTGTTTGGGAGAATGAGCAGTTCTTC	CASSVWENEQFF
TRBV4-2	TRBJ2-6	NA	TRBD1	TGTGCCAGCAGCCAAGGCACAGGGGGCGTGGCTGGGGCCAACGTCCTGACTTTC	CASSQGTGGVAGANVLTF
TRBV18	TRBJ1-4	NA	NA	TGTGCCAGCTCACCACCAGGGGGAGAAGGAGAAAAACTGTTTTTT	CASSPPGGEGEKLFF
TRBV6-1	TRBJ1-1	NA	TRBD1	TGTGCCGGACAGGGGCGGGAGAACACTGAAGCTTTCTTT	CAGQGRENTEAFF
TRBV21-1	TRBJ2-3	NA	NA	TGTGCCAGCAGCAAAGTGGACACGGAAGACACAGATACGCAGTATTTT	CASSKVDTEDTDTQYF
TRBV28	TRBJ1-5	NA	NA	TGTGCCAGCAGTCACTATCAGCCCCAGCATTTT	CASSHYQPQHF